Below, 17 T cell receptor beta chains from the same sample are listed, as sequenced in a study of blood T cells in healthy people across ages. The authors ran a second PCR of 7 to 11 cycles using a sample-barcoded 5' primer and a J-beta primer mix. MiXCR, run by TCRdb on the 5' RACE reads, gives a single entry per CDR3 protein. This table has about 680,000 distinct CDR3 sequences, 45% to 50% appearing once. Material: blood. Every receptor here comes from a woman between 55 and 75 years old in good health.

This clonotype turned up a few times. The V and J genes are TRBV28 and TRBJ2-7; D may correspond to TRBD1 or TRBD2 (5 bases each). The ends were cut back, 5 bases at V and 3 bases at J, with 11 bases in the middle. The CDR3 runs 13 residues. Germline lookup yields CDR1 MDHEN and CDR2 SYDVKM. CDR3 sequence: CASSTGAGYEQYF. The CDR3 DNA sequence: TGTGCCAGCAGTACCGGGGCGGGCTACGAGCAGTACTTC.

The rearrangement uses TRBV7-8 and TRBJ2-1; D may be TRBD2 (6 bases). The CDR3 totals 12 residues. Trimming shortened V by 3 bases and J by 9 bases, and 9 bases separated the two germline ends. The germline gives CDR1 SGHVS, CDR2 FQNEAQ. CDR3 in amino acids: CASSFGGTEQFF. The DNA of the CDR3 is TGTGCCAGCAGCTTCGGGGGTACTGAGCAGTTCTTC.

This chain uses TRBV5-1 with TRBJ2-6; TRBD1 might be the D (5 bases). The germline V gene has CDR1 SGHRS and CDR2 YFSETQ. The CDR3 extends over 15 amino acids. Trimming pared 4 bases from V and 1 base from J, leaving 9 bases between. For the CDR3, the DNA is TGCGCCAGCAGCATTCGACAGTCTGGGGCCAACGTCCTGACTTTC. Its translation is CASSIRQSGANVLTF.

V gene TRBV7-2 combines with J gene TRBJ1-2, with D tentatively TRBD1 (5 bases). The germline CDR1 and CDR2 sequences are SGHTA and FQGNSA. The CDR3 totals 16 residues. V was trimmed by 5 bases and J by 7 bases, leaving 23 bases between them. CDR3 sequence: CASSRDPGSPRIGYTF. The CDR3 DNA reads as TGTGCCAGCAGCAGGGACCCAGGCAGCCCCAGGATTGGCTACACCTTC. The full variable domain, its missing parts supplied by reference TRBV7-2 and TRBJ1-2, is GAGVSQSPSNKVTEKGKDVELRCDPISGHTALYWYRQSLGQGLEFLIYFQGNSAPDKSGLPSDRFSAERTGGSVSTLTIQRTQQEDSAVYLCASSRDPGSPRIGYTFGSGTRLTVV.

V is TRBV6-5 and J is TRBJ2-3, with unresolved D. V was shortened by 0 bases and J by 6 bases, with 13 bases between the two germline ends. The CDR3 consists of 15 residues. Germline CDR1 MNHEY, CDR2 SVGAGI. The CDR3 coding sequence is TGTGCCAGCAGTTACTCGATAGGGCGGCATGATACGCAGTATTTT. Translating it yields CASSYSIGRHDTQYF.

This clonotype was counted ten times or more. CDR3 region: CASSPDSNYGYTF. The CDR3 nucleotides are TGTGCCAGCAGCCCGGACAGTAACTATGGCTACACCTTC. This chain connects TRBV5-4 to TRBJ1-2, with a weak D call TRBD1 (6 bases). The CDR3 spans 13 residues. Trimming removed 4 bases at V and 1 base at J, with 8 bases between. The germline V gene encodes CDR1 SGHNT and CDR2 YYREEE (reference sequence).

The J gene is TRBJ2-1, the V gene TRBV29-1, with 7 bases lining up with TRBD1. Germline V gene lookup returns CDR1 SQVTM and CDR2 ANQGSEA. J gave up 4 bases and V 6 bases, and 9 bases lay outside the gene matches. The CDR3 extends over 14 amino acids. CDR3 sequence: CSVLGTVPYNEQFF. As DNA, the CDR3 is TGCAGCGTCTTAGGGACAGTCCCTTACAATGAGCAGTTCTTC.

Of note for this clonotype: This may be a read error, as it is one base from a much larger clone. This chain uses TRBV7-2 with TRBJ2-5; weak D call: TRBD2 (6 bases). CDR1 is SGHTA and CDR2 is FQGNSA in the germline V gene. V dropped 1 base and J dropped 11 bases, with 20 bases sitting between them. The CDR3 sequence is 15 residues long. The CDR3 reads CASSLGLGDWGEQYF. In DNA form, the CDR3 reads TGTGCCAGCAGCTTAGGACTAGGGGACTGGGGTGAGCAGTACTTC. Together with reference TRBV7-2 and TRBJ2-5, the CDR3 gives the full variable domain: GAGVSQSPSNKVTEKGKDVELRCDPISGHTALYWYRQSLGQGLEFLIYFQGNSAPDKSGLPSDRFSAERTGGSVSTLTIQRTQQEDSAVYLCASSLGLGDWGEQYFGPGTRLLVL.

The V call is TRBV29-1, the J call TRBJ2-6; D not resolved. The CDR3 length is 15 residues. V lost 7 bases to trimming and J lost 0 bases, with 13 bases between them. Germline V gene sequence: CDR1 SQVTM, CDR2 ANQGSEA. In DNA form, the CDR3 reads TGCAGCGCATTGACGGATAACTCTGGGGCCAACGTCCTGACTTTC. This encodes CSALTDNSGANVLTF.

The chain carries TRBV28 and TRBJ2-3; 11 bases fit TRBD2. The germline gives CDR1 MDHEN, CDR2 SYDVKM. V lost 4 bases and J lost 4; bases outside the gene matches: 19. CDR3 length equals 20 residues. In DNA form, the CDR3 reads TGTGCCAGCAGTTCGACTGACCCTATTTTAGCGGGAGGGCCCCCAGATACGCAGTATTTT. Its protein is CASSSTDPILAGGPPDTQYF.

For this clonotype: Relative to the germline gene, one junction end is altered; a read error may explain this. The gene calls are TRBV10-3 and TRBJ2-3, with a weak D call TRBD1 (5 bases). Germline V gene lookup returns CDR1 ENHRY and CDR2 SYGVKD. The CDR3 covers 13 residues. The CDR3 DNA reads TGTGCCGTCAGTGCCACAGGTACGGATACGCAGTATTTT. Protein product: CAVSATGTDTQYF.

This clonotype was observed at least ten times. The rearrangement uses TRBV10-3 and TRBJ2-5; 12 bases line up with TRBD2. The trim removed 2 bases at V and 5 bases at J, leaving 9 bases unmatched. Germline lookup yields CDR1 ENHRY and CDR2 SYGVKD. The CDR3 length is 17 residues. Here the CDR3 DNA reads TGTGCCATCAGTGAGCCGACCGGACTAGCGGGATTGGAGACCCAGTACTTC. Translated: CAISEPTGLAGLETQYF.

This clonotype was counted between two and nine times. The chain employs TRBV12-3 or TRBV12-4 and TRBJ2-3, with unresolved D. V lost 6 bases, J lost 2 bases, and 3 bases lay in between. The CDR3 loop spans 11 amino acids. The CDR3 sequence is CASRFTDTQYF. CDR3 bases: TGTGCCAGCAGGTTCACAGATACGCAGTATTTT.

This sequence joins TRBV6-2 or TRBV6-3 and TRBJ1-2; TRBD1 might be the D (6 bases). The CDR3 is 16 residues long. The germline gives CDR1 MNHEY, CDR2 SVGEGT. Trimming pared 2 bases from V and 4 bases from J, leaving 17 bases between. The CDR3 loop reads CASSYVGHQRGYGYTF. Written as DNA, the CDR3 is TGTGCCAGCAGTTACGTGGGACACCAACGCGGCTATGGCTACACCTTC.

There are a few counts of this clonotype. This chain connects TRBV29-1 to TRBJ2-7, with D unresolved. This CDR3 spans 11 amino acids. Germline V gives CDR1 SQVTM, CDR2 ANQGSEA. V shed 3 bases and J shed 3 bases, with 6 bases lying between them. The CDR3 sequence is CSVENDYEQYF. The CDR3 nucleotides are TGCAGCGTTGAGAACGACTACGAGCAGTACTTC.

A few counts support this clonotype. This rearrangement joins TRBV2 to TRBJ2-7; 9 bases align to TRBD1. This CDR3 is built from 15 residues. Looked up from germline, CDR1 is SNHLY and CDR2 is FYNNEI. V gave up 2 bases and J gave up 7 bases; unmatched junction bases: 9. CDR3 in amino acids: CASSETGQGLGEQYF. CDR3 sequence (DNA): TGTGCCAGCAGTGAAACCGGACAGGGGCTCGGGGAGCAGTACTTC. Full variable domain (remainder filled in from reference TRBV2 and TRBJ2-7): EPEVTQTPSHQVTQMGQEVILRCVPISNHLYFYWYRQILGQKVEFLVSFYNNEISEKSEIFDDQFSVERPDGSNFTLKIRSTKLEDSAMYFCASSETGQGLGEQYFGPGTRLTVT.

The genes are TRBV2 and TRBJ2-3; TRBD2 agrees at 7 bases. CDR3 length: 14 amino acids. CDR1 is SNHLY and CDR2 is FYNNEI in the germline V gene. The ends lost 5 bases at V and 1 base at J; junction bases unmatched: 3. The CDR3 bases are TGTGCCAGCAGTATGACTAGCCGCACAGATACGCAGTATTTT. This codes for CASSMTSRTDTQYF.